The 30 T cell receptor beta chains in this list originate from one sample, sequenced in a study of shared clonotypes between healthy human individuals. Produced via immunoSEQ multiplex PCR; TCRdb's table is partial and in-frame only. The table includes approximately 1,500,000 clones, roughly 96% detected once. Sequenced: naive CD4+ T cells sorted from blood. Described subset: CD45RA+ positively selected. These receptors were obtained from a man aged 25-40 years in good health.

The chain is built from TRBV5-1 and TRBJ2-1; 7 bases match TRBD2. The CDR3 is 16 residues long. With 4 bases clipped from V and 2 bases from J, the junction kept 9 bases outside the gene matches. Germline values: CDR1 SGHRS, CDR2 YFSETQ. Written as DNA, the CDR3 is TGCGCCAGCAGCGCGGGGGAGTGGGGAGCCTACAATGAGCAGTTCTTC. Its translation is CASSAGEWGAYNEQFF.

The chain carries TRBV18 and TRBJ2-1, with TRBD2 matching over 12 bases. CDR3 length: 17 amino acids. V shed 6 bases and J 0 bases; nucleotides not matched to a gene: 6. Germline values: CDR1 KGHSH, CDR2 LQKENI. CDR3 protein: CASSRGLAGLSYNEQFF. CDR3 sequence (DNA): TGTGCCAGCTCCCGAGGACTAGCGGGGCTCTCCTACAATGAGCAGTTCTTC.

The rearrangement uses TRBV9 and TRBJ2-1; possibly TRBD1 for D (5 bases). CDR3 length: 14 amino acids. V was shortened by 6 bases and J by 2 bases, with 12 bases between the two germline ends. Germline V CDR1 and CDR2: SGDLS, YYNGEE. The CDR3 loop reads CASTPIGAYNEQFF. The CDR3 DNA sequence: TGTGCCAGCACCCCGATAGGGGCCTACAATGAGCAGTTCTTC.

In DNA, the CDR3 is TGTGCCAGCTCACCACTGTCCCTAGCGGGAGTCGGGAAACCAGATACGCAGTATTTT. Translated: CASSPLSLAGVGKPDTQYF. The chain carries TRBV18 and TRBJ2-3; 10 bases fit TRBD2. Germline CDR1 and CDR2: KGHSH and LQKENI. The CDR3 totals 19 residues. V lost 1 base, J lost 4 bases, and 14 bases stayed unmatched.

The CDR3 region is CASSLSQTATNEKLFF. The CDR3 coding sequence is TGCGCCAGCAGCTTGTCGCAGACCGCAACTAATGAAAAACTGTTTTTT. V and J are TRBV5-1 and TRBJ1-4; D is uncertain. V was shortened by 1 base and J by 0 bases, with 10 bases between the two germline ends. Germline V CDR1 and CDR2: SGHRS, YFSETQ. The CDR3 is 16 residues long.

This clone appeared once. The chain employs TRBV7-9 and TRBJ2-2; D gene unclear. V dropped 8 bases and J dropped 4 bases, with 8 bases sitting between them. Germline values: CDR1 SEHNR, CDR2 FQNEAQ (reference sequence). There are 12 residues in the CDR3. The CDR3 region is CASPSVTGELFF. CDR3 nucleotide sequence: TGTGCCAGCCCGAGTGTCACCGGGGAGCTGTTTTTT.

The chain combines TRBV7-2 with TRBJ2-3; D uncertain. Trimming took off 0 bases at V and 4 bases at J, with 2 bases between the two ends. This CDR3 is 12 amino acids long. CDR1 SGHTA and CDR2 FQGNSA come from the germline V gene. CDR3: CASSLAADTQYF. CDR3 nucleotide sequence: TGTGCCAGCAGCTTAGCGGCAGATACGCAGTATTTT.

This chain uses TRBV5-1 with TRBJ2-2; a possible D gene is TRBD2 (6 bases). This CDR3 comprises 15 residues. Germline CDR1 and CDR2: SGHRS and YFSETQ. Trimming left V 0 bases short and J 5 bases short, with 11 bases between. The CDR3 bases are TGCGCCAGCAGCTTGGACGGGAGAGATACCGGGGAGCTGTTTTTT. The encoded protein is CASSLDGRDTGELFF.

The chain uses TRBV19 and TRBJ2-2, with TRBD1 as a possible D gene (6 bases). Trimming shortened V by 4 bases and J by 1 base, and 13 bases separated the two germline ends. CDR3 size: 16 residues. The germline gives CDR1 LNHDA, CDR2 SQIVND (reference sequence). CDR3 in amino acids: CASSTNRVRNTGELFF. The CDR3 DNA reads TGTGCCAGTAGTACGAACAGGGTCCGGAACACCGGGGAGCTGTTTTTT.

This chain joins TRBV9 and TRBJ2-2; tentative D call: TRBD1 (5 bases). V was trimmed by 3 bases and J by 9 bases, leaving 18 bases between them. The CDR3 extends over 15 amino acids. Germline values: CDR1 SGDLS, CDR2 YYNGEE. The CDR3 DNA reads as TGTGCCAGCAGCGGCCCCAAGGGGTTGCCTTGGGAGCTGTTTTTT. It encodes CASSGPKGLPWELFF.

This rearrangement joins TRBV29-1 to TRBJ2-3, with 8 nucleotides matching TRBD2. This CDR3 has 16 amino acids. V shed 6 bases, J shed 4 bases, and the junction held 15 bases outside the gene matches. Germline lookup yields CDR1 SQVTM and CDR2 ANQGSEA. As DNA, the CDR3 is TGCAGCGTGAGCGGGAGCGGTTTCGTTGGAGCAGATACGCAGTATTTT. It specifies CSVSGSGFVGADTQYF.

This chain links TRBV25-1 with TRBJ2-1; D possibly uses TRBD1 or TRBD2 (5 bases each). CDR3 size: 15 residues. Germline CDR1 reads MGHDK; CDR2 reads SYGVNS. Trimming shortened V by 6 bases and J by 5 bases, and 17 bases separated the two germline ends. The CDR3 loop reads CASSPTRGSDNEQFF. CDR3 sequence (DNA): TGTGCCAGCAGCCCGACGAGGGGCTCGGACAATGAGCAGTTCTTC.

This rearrangement joins TRBV9 to TRBJ2-7; D is uncertain. V lost 4 bases and J lost 1, with 21 bases in between. This CDR3 has 17 residues. Germline CDR1 SGDLS, CDR2 YYNGEE. The CDR3 DNA sequence: TGTGCCAGCAGCCCCAAGGCGGACGCCAAACCATCCTACGAGCAGTACTTC. This translates into CASSPKADAKPSYEQYF.

The chain couples TRBV30 to TRBJ2-6, with 8 bases lining up with TRBD2. V lost 3 bases and J lost 0; bases outside the gene matches: 10. Germline V lookup: CDR1 GTSNPN, CDR2 SVGIG (reference sequence). The CDR3 contains 18 residues. The CDR3 nucleotides read TGTGCCTGGAGAAAACTAGCGGTCGCTTTCTCTGGGGCCAACGTCCTGACTTTC. Its translation is CAWRKLAVAFSGANVLTF.

This clone was detected a few times. Other nucleotide sequences from this sample produce the same CDR3. V is TRBV29-1 and J is TRBJ2-3; no definite D call. The CDR3 runs 10 residues. V was cut by 6 bases and J by 3 bases, with 4 bases left in between. Germline V gene data show CDR1 as SQVTM and CDR2 as ANQGSEA. As DNA, the CDR3 is TGCAGCGTGGGGACAGATACGCAGTATTTT. It encodes CSVGTDTQYF.

The J gene is TRBJ2-1, the V gene TRBV27; D gene ambiguous. Germline V gives CDR1 MNHEY, CDR2 SMNVEV (reference sequence). The CDR3 sequence is 11 residues long. Trimming took off 6 bases at V and 6 bases at J, with 6 bases between the two ends. This CDR3 reads CASSRSNEQFF. Written as DNA, the CDR3 is TGTGCCAGCAGCCGAAGCAATGAGCAGTTCTTC.

The chain has TRBV25-1 and TRBJ2-1; D might be TRBD2 (7 bases). This CDR3 spans 12 amino acids. The V end was cut by 4 bases, the J end by 14 bases, with 15 bases between. The germline CDR1 and CDR2 sequences are MGHDK and SYGVNS. CDR3 DNA: TGTGCCAGCAGTGTAAGGGGGGGTAGGAAGTTCTTC. It specifies CASSVRGGRKFF. Drawing the rest from reference TRBV25-1 and TRBJ2-1, the complete variable domain is EADIYQTPRYLVIGTGKKITLECSQTMGHDKMYWYQQDPGMELHLIHYSYGVNSTEKGDLSSESTVSRIRTEHFPLTLESARPSHTSQYLCASSVRGGRKFFGPGTRLTVL.

The V gene is TRBV10-1, the J gene TRBJ2-1, with a tentative D call TRBD2 (6 bases). The V end was cut by 5 bases, the J end by 6 bases, with 26 bases between. The CDR3 extends over 18 amino acids. Germline CDR1 is WNHNN and CDR2 is SYGVQD (reference sequence). The CDR3 loop is CASSFRHYPTSSGNEQFF. CDR3 in DNA: TGCGCCAGCAGTTTCCGCCACTATCCAACTAGCTCCGGCAATGAGCAGTTCTTC.

The chain carries TRBV7-6 and TRBJ1-1; no firm D call. Germline-derived CDR1 and CDR2 are SGHVS and FNYEAQ. V was clipped by 5 bases and J by 4 bases, with 17 bases between them. CDR3 size: 15 residues. Here the CDR3 reads CASSPQDPRVTEAFF. The CDR3 DNA reads as TGTGCCAGCAGCCCCCAGGACCCGCGGGTCACTGAAGCTTTCTTT.

The chain recombines TRBV19 with TRBJ1-4; 7 positions match TRBD1. Trimming removed 3 bases from V and 5 bases from J; junction bases left unmatched: 6. The CDR3 consists of 15 residues. Per germline, CDR1 LNHDA and CDR2 SQIVND (reference sequence). The CDR3 loop is CASSIRQGRNEKLFF. The CDR3 bases are TGTGCCAGTAGTATTCGACAGGGTCGAAATGAAAAACTGTTTTTT.

V gene TRBV13 combines with J gene TRBJ2-1; 7 bases are a match to TRBD2. The CDR3 contains 15 residues. Per germline, CDR1 PRHDT and CDR2 FYEKMQ (reference sequence). V lost 6 bases, J lost 8 bases, and 13 bases stayed unmatched. The CDR3 nucleotides are TGTGCCAGCAGTCTGGACGCGGGAGTAAGTGATGAGCAGTTCTTC. It is translated as CASSLDAGVSDEQFF.

In the case of this clone: One junction end disagrees with the germline gene, perhaps due to a read error. CDR3 nucleotide sequence: TGCACCAGCAGCCCGCAGGGGATTAGCCAAGAGACCCAGTACTTC. Its translation: CTSSPQGISQETQYF. This sequence joins TRBV5-1 and TRBJ2-5; weak D call: TRBD1 (6 bases). The CDR3 is 15 residues long. Germline values: CDR1 SGHRS, CDR2 YFSETQ.

The rearrangement links TRBV5-1 to TRBJ2-5; no definite D call. Germline lookup yields CDR1 SGHRS and CDR2 YFSETQ. This CDR3 region has 14 residues. Trimming removed 4 bases at V and 1 base at J, with 11 bases between. The CDR3 nucleotides read TGCGCCAGCAGCCGATCGTCCGGCCAAGAGACCCAGTACTTC. As protein: CASSRSSGQETQYF.

V usage is TRBV11-2 and J usage is TRBJ2-7, with D unclear. V was pared by 4 bases and J by 2 bases, with 15 bases between. The CDR3 has 15 residues. Germline assignment: CDR1 SGHAT and CDR2 FQNNGV. The CDR3 loop is CASSSAPTETYEQYF. As DNA, the CDR3 is TGTGCCAGCAGCTCAGCTCCCACAGAAACCTACGAGCAGTACTTC.

The chain is built from TRBV5-6 and TRBJ2-2; D is unclear. This CDR3 is built from 14 residues. Germline CDR1 and CDR2: SGHDT and YYEEEE. V dropped 4 bases and J dropped 7 bases, with 14 bases sitting between them. The CDR3 DNA sequence: TGTGCCAGCAGCCTCTGGGGATTTAGCGGGGAGCTGTTTTTT. Residues: CASSLWGFSGELFF.

The chain carries TRBV27 and TRBJ2-3; no definite D call. The CDR3 loop spans 12 amino acids. CDR1 and CDR2 (germline): MNHEY, SMNVEV (reference sequence). V lost 3 bases to trimming and J lost 6 bases, with 7 bases between them. The chain's CDR3 is CASSFLGDTQYF. Here the CDR3 DNA reads TGTGCCAGCAGTTTCTTGGGGGATACGCAGTATTTT.

The genes are TRBV10-1 and TRBJ2-4, with a tentative D call TRBD1 (6 bases). The V and J ends lost 4 bases and 11 bases respectively, with 15 bases between them. This CDR3 comprises 13 residues. Germline loops: CDR1 WNHNN, CDR2 SYGVQD (reference sequence). The DNA for the CDR3 is TGCGCCAGCAGTGCTACGGGGCCAGGGGTTCAGTACTTC. Translated, it gives CASSATGPGVQYF.

The J gene is TRBJ2-5, the V gene TRBV5-6; tentatively, D is TRBD1 (6 bases). This CDR3 is 14 amino acids long. Germline CDR1 and CDR2: SGHDT and YYEEEE. The V gene lost 4 bases and the J gene lost 2 bases, with 12 bases spanning the gap. CDR3 in amino acids: CASSRWGRQETQYF. The CDR3 DNA reads as TGTGCCAGCAGCCGGTGGGGGCGGCAAGAGACCCAGTACTTC.

V usage is TRBV18 and J usage is TRBJ2-7; D is unclear. Trimming shortened V by 2 bases and J by 5 bases, and 10 bases separated the two germline ends. The germline V gene has CDR1 KGHSH and CDR2 LQKENI. The CDR3 loop spans 13 amino acids. The CDR3, as DNA: TGTGCCAGCTCACCAAGGGTTAAGGACGAGCAGTACTTC. Protein sequence: CASSPRVKDEQYF.

V gene TRBV18 combines with J gene TRBJ1-5; D is ambiguous. Germline CDR1 KGHSH, CDR2 LQKENI. Trimming stripped 2 bases from V and 5 bases from J, with 4 bases between. The CDR3 has 12 residues. This chain's CDR3 is CASSPNHQPQHF. CDR3 DNA: TGTGCCAGCTCACCAAACCATCAGCCCCAGCATTTT.